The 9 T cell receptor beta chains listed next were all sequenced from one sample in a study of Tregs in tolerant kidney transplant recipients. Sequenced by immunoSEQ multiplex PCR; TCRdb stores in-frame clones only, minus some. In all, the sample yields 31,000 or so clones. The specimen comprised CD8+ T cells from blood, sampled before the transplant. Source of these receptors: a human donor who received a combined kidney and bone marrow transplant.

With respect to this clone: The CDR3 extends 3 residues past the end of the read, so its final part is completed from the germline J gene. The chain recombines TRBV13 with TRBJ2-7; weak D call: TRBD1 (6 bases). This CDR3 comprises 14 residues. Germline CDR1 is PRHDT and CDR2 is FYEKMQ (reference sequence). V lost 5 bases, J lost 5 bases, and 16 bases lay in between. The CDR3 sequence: CASSASQPGDEQYF. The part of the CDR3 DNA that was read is TGTGCCAGCAGCGCCTCCCAGCCAGGGGACGAG. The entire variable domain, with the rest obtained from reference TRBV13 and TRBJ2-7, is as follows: AAGVIQSPRHLIKEKRETATLKCYPIPRHDTVYWYQQGPGQDPQFLISFYEKMQSDKGSIPDRFSAQQFSDYHSELNMSSLELGDSALYFCASSASQPGDEQYFGPGTRLTVT.

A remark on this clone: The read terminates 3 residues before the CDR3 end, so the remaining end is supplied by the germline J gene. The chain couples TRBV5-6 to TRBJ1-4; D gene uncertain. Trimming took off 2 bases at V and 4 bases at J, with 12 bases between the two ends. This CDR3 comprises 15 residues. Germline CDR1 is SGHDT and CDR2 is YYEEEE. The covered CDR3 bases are TGTGCCAGCAGCTTACTGACGGGGAATAATGAAAAA. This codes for CASSLLTGNNEK. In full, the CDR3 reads CASSLLTGNNEKLFF.

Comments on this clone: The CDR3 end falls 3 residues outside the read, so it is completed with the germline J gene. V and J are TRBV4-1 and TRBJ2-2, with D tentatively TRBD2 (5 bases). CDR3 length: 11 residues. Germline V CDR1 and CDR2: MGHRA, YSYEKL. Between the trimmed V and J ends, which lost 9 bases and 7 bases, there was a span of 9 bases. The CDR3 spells CASEGGGELFF. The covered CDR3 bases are TGCGCCAGTGAGGGTGGCGGGGAG.

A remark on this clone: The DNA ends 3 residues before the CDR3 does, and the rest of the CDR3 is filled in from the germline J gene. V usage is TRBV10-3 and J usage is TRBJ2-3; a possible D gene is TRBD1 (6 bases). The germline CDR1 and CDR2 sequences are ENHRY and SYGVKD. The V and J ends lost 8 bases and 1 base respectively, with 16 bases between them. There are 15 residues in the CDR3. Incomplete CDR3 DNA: TGTGCCATCCGTTTGGGGGCGGGTGGCACAGATACG. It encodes CAIRLGAGGTDT. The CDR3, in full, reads CAIRLGAGGTDTQYF.

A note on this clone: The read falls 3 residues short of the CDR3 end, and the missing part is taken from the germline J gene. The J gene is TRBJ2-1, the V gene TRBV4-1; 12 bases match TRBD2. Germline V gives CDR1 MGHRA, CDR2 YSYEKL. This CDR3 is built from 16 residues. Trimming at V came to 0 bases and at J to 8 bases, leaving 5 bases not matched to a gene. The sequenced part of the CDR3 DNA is TGCGCCAGCAGCCAAGAAGGACTAGCGGGAAGGGATGAG. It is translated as CASSQEGLAGRDE. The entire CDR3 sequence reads CASSQEGLAGRDEQFF.

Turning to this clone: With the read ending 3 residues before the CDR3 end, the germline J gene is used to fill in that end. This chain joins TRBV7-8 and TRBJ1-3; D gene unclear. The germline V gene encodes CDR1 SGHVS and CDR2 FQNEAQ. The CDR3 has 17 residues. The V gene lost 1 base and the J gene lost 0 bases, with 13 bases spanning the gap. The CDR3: CASSLDAQYLSGNTIYF. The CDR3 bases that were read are TGTGCCAGCAGCTTAGATGCACAATACCTCTCTGGAAACACC.

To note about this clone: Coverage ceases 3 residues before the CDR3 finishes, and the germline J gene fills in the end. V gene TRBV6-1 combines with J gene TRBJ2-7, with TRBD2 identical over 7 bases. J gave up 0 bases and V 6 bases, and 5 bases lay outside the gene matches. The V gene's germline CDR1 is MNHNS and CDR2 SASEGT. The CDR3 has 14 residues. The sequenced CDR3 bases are TGTGCCAGCAGGGAACTAGCGCCCTCCTACGAG. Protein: CASRELAPSYE. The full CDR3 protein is CASRELAPSYEQYF.

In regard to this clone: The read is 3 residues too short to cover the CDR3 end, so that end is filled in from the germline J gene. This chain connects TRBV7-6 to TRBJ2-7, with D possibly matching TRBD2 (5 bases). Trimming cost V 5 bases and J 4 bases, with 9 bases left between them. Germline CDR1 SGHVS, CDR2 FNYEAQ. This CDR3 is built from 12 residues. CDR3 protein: CASSRTGYEQYF. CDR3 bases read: TGTGCCAGCAGCCGGACTGGGTACGAG.

CDR3 loop: CSARPLDLLSANTGELFF. The DNA read from the CDR3 is TGCAGTGCTCGACCCCTAGATTTGCTTTCTGCGAACACCGGGGAG. The chain carries TRBV20-1 and TRBJ2-2; D remains unclear. The read ends 3 residues before the CDR3 terminus; that terminus is restored from the germline J gene. V shed 5 bases and J shed 0 bases, with 22 bases lying between them. The CDR3 consists of 18 residues. The germline CDR1 and CDR2 sequences are DFQATT and SNEGSKA (reference sequence).